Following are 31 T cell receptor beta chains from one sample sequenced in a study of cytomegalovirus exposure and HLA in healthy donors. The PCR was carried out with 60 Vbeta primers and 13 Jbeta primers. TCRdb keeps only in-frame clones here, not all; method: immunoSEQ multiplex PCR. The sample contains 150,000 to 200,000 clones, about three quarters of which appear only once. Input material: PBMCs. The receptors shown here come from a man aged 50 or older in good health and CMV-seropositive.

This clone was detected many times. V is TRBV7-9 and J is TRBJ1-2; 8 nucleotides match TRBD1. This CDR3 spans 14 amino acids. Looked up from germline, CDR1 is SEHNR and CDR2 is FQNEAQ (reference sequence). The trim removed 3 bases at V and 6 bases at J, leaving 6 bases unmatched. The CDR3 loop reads CASSFPRTGNGYTF. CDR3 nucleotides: TGTGCCAGCAGCTTTCCCCGGACAGGGAATGGCTACACCTTC.

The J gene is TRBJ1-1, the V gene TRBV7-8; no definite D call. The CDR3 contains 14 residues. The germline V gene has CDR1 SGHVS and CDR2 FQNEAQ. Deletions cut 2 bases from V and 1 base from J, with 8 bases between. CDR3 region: CASSLLSGNTEAFF. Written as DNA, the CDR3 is TGTGCCAGCAGCTTATTATCAGGGAACACTGAAGCTTTCTTT.

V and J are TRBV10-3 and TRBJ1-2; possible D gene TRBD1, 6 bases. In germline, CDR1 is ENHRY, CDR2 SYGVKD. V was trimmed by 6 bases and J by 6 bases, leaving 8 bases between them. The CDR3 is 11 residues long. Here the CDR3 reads CAISNRDGYTF. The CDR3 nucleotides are TGTGCCATCAGCAACAGGGATGGCTACACCTTC.

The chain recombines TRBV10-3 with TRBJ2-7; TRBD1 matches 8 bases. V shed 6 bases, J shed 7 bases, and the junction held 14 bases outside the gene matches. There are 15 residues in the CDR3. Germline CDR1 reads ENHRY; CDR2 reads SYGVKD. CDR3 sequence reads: CAISEAGTGTNEQYF. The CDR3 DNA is TGTGCCATCAGCGAGGCCGGGACAGGTACTAATGAGCAGTACTTC.

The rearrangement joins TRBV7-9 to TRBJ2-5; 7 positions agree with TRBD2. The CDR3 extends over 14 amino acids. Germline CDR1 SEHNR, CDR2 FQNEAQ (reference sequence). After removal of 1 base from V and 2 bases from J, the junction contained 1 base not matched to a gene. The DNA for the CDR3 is TGTGCCAGCAGCTTAGGCGGGGGACAAGAGACCCAGTACTTC. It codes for CASSLGGGQETQYF.

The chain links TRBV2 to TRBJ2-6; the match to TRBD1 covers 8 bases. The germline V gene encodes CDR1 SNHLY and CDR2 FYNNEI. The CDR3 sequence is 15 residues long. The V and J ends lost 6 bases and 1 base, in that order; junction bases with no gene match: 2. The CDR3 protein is CASRTGASGANVLTF. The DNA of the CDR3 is TGTGCCAGCAGGACAGGGGCTTCTGGGGCCAACGTCCTGACTTTC. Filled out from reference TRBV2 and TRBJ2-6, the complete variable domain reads EPEVTQTPSHQVTQMGQEVILRCVPISNHLYFYWYRQILGQKVEFLVSFYNNEISEKSEIFDDQFSVERPDGSNFTLKIRSTKLEDSAMYFCASRTGASGANVLTFGAGSRLTVL.

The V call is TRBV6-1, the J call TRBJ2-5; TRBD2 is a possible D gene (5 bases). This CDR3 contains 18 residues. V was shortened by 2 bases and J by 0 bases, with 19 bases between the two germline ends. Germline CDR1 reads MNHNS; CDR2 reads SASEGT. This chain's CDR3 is CASSESRAGGTYQETQYF. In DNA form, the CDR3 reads TGTGCCAGCAGTGAAAGTCGGGCAGGAGGTACCTACCAAGAGACCCAGTACTTC.

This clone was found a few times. Here the CDR3 DNA reads TGTGCCAGCAGCTCACCCTCGGGGCGGGGGGCGGAGACCCAGTACTTC. Amino acid sequence: CASSSPSGRGAETQYF. The chain uses TRBV7-2 and TRBJ2-5; 8 bases map to TRBD2. Germline V gene data show CDR1 as SGHTA and CDR2 as FQGNSA. Germline trimming cut 4 bases from V and 5 bases from J; bases unmatched to any gene: 12. This CDR3 is built from 16 residues. Full variable domain (outside the CDR3, taken from reference TRBV7-2 and TRBJ2-5): GAGVSQSPSNKVTEKGKDVELRCDPISGHTALYWYRQSLGQGLEFLIYFQGNSAPDKSGLPSDRFSAERTGGSVSTLTIQRTQQEDSAVYLCASSSPSGRGAETQYFGPGTRLLVL.

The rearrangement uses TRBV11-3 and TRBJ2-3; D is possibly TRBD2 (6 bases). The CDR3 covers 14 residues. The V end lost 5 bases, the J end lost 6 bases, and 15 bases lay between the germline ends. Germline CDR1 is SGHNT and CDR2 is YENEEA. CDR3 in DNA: TGTGCCAGCAGCCATCGTACGCGGGGTGATACGCAGTATTTT. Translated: CASSHRTRGDTQYF.

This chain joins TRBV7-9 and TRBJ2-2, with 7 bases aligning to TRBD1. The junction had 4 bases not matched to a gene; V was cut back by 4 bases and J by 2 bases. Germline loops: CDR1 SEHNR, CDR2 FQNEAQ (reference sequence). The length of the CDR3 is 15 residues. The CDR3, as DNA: TGTGCCAGCAGCTCCGGACAGGTCAACACCGGGGAGCTGTTTTTT. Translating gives CASSSGQVNTGELFF.

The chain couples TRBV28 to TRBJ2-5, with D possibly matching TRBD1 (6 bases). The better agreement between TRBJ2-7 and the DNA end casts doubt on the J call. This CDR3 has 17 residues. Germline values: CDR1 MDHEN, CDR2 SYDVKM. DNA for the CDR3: TGTGCCAGCAGTGCCAACCTCCGTCCGACAGGATCCTACGAGCAGTACTTC. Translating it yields CASSANLRPTGSYEQYF.

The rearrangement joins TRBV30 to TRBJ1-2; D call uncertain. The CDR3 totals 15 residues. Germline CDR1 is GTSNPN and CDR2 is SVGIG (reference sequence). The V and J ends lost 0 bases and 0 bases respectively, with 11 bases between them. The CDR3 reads CAWSVPRSPNYGYTF. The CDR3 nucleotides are TGTGCCTGGAGTGTACCGCGAAGTCCTAACTATGGCTACACCTTC.

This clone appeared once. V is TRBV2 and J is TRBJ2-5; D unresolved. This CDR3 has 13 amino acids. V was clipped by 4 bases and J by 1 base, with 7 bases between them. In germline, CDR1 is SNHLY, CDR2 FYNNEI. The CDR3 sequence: CASSVWAQETQYF. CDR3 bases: TGTGCCAGCAGTGTATGGGCCCAAGAGACCCAGTACTTC. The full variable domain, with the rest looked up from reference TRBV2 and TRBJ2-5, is EPEVTQTPSHQVTQMGQEVILRCVPISNHLYFYWYRQILGQKVEFLVSFYNNEISEKSEIFDDQFSVERPDGSNFTLKIRSTKLEDSAMYFCASSVWAQETQYFGPGTRLLVL.

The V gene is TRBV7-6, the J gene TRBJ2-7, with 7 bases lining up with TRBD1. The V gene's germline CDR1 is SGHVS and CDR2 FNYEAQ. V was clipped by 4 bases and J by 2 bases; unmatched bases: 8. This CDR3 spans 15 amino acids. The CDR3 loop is CASSSRPGQTYEQYF. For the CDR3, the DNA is TGTGCCAGCAGCTCGCGGCCGGGACAGACCTACGAGCAGTACTTC. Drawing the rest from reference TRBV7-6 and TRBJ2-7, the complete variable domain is GAGVSQSPRYKVTKRGQDVALRCDPISGHVSLYWYRQALGQGPEFLTYFNYEAQQDKSGLPNDRFSAERPEGSISTLTIQRTEQRDSAMYRCASSSRPGQTYEQYFGPGTRLTVT.

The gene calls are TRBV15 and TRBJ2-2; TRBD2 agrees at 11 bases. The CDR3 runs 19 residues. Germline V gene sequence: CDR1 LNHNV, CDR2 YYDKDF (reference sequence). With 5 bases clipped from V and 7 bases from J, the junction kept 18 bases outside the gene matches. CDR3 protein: CATSDETLLAGGPGGELFF. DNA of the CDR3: TGTGCCACCAGCGACGAAACACTTTTAGCGGGGGGGCCCGGCGGGGAGCTGTTTTTT.

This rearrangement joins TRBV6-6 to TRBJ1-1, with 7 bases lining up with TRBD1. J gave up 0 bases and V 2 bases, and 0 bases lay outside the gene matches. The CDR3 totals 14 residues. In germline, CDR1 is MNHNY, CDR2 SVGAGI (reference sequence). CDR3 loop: CASSYGTVNTEAFF. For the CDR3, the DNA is TGTGCCAGCAGTTACGGGACAGTGAACACTGAAGCTTTCTTT.

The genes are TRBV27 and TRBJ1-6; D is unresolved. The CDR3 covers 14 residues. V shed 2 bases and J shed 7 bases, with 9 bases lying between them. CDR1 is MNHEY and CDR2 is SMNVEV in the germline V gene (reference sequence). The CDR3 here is CASSLRRENSPLHF. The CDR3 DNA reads TGTGCCAGCAGTTTAAGGAGGGAGAATTCACCCCTCCACTTT.

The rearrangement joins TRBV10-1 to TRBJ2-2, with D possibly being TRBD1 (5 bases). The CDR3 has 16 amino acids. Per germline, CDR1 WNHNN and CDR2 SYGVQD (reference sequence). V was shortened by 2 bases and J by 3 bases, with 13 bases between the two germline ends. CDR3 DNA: TGCGCCAGCAGTGAGGGAAACAGGCGTGACACCGGGGAGCTGTTTTTT. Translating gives CASSEGNRRDTGELFF.

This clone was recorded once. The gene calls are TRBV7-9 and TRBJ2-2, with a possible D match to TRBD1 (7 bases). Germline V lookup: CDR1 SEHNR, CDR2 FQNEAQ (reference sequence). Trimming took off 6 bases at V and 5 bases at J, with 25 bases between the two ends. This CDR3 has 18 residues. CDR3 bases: TGTGCCAGCAGGGTCGACAGGGTCCATCTACGGGGGACCGGGGAGCTGTTTTTT. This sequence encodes CASRVDRVHLRGTGELFF.

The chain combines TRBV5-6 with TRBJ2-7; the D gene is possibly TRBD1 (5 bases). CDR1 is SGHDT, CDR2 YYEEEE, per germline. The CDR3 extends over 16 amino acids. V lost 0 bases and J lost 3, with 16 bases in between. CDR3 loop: CASSLALGGRDYEQYV. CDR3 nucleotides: TGTGCCAGCAGCTTGGCCTTAGGTGGCAGGGACTACGAGCAGTACGTC.

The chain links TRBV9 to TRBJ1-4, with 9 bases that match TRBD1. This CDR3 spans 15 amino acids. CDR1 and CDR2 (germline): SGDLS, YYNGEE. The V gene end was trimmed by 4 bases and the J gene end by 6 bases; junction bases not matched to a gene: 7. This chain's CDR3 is CASSRQGVGHEKLFF. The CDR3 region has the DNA TGTGCCAGCAGCCGACAGGGGGTAGGACATGAAAAACTGTTTTTT.

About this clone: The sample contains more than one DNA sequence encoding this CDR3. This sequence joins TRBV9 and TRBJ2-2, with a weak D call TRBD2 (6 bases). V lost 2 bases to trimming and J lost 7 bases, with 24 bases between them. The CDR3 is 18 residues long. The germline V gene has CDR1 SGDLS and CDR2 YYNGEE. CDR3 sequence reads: CASSVSIEMAGTNGELFF. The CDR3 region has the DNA TGTGCCAGCAGCGTGTCCATCGAGATGGCGGGGACGAACGGGGAGCTGTTTTTT.

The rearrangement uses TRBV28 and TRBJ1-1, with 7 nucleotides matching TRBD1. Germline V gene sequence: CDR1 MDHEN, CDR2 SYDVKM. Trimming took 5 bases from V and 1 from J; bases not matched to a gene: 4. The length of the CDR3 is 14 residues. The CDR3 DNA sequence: TGTGCCAGCAGTATCGGGACAGCGAACACTGAAGCTTTCTTT. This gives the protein CASSIGTANTEAFF.

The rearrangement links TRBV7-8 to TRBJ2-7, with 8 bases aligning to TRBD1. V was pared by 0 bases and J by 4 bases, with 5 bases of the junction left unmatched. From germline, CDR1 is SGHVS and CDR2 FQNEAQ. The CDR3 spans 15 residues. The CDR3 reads CASSLARDRRYEQYF. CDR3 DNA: TGTGCCAGCAGCTTAGCAAGGGACAGGCGGTACGAGCAGTACTTC.

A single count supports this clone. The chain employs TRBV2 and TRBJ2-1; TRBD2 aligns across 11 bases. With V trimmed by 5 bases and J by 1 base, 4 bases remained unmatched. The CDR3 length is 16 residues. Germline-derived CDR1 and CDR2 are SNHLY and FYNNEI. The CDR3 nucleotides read TGTGCCAGCAGTAGAGCTAGCGGGGGGTCCTACAATGAGCAGTTCTTC. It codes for CASSRASGGSYNEQFF.

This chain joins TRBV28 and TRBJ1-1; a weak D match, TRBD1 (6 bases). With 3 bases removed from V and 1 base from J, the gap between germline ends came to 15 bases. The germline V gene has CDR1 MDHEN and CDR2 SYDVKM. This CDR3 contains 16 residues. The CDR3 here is CASSFLRTDKNTEAFF. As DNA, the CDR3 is TGTGCCAGCAGTTTTCTCCGGACAGATAAGAACACTGAAGCTTTCTTT.

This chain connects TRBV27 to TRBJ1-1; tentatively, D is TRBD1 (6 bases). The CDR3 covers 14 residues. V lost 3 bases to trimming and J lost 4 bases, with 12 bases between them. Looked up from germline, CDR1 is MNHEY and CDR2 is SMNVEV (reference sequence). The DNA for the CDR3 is TGTGCCAGCAGTTTTGGGGGCGGCGGCACTGAAGCTTTCTTT. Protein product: CASSFGGGGTEAFF.

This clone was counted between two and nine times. The CDR3 DNA sequence: TGTGCCACCAGCAAAGACAGGGGTCCCTACGAGCAGTACTTC. Protein sequence: CATSKDRGPYEQYF. This chain connects TRBV15 to TRBJ2-7, with TRBD1 identical over 8 bases. Trimming took 4 bases from V and 2 from J; bases not matched to a gene: 4. CDR1 and CDR2 from the germline V gene are LNHNV and YYDKDF (reference sequence). The CDR3 totals 14 residues.

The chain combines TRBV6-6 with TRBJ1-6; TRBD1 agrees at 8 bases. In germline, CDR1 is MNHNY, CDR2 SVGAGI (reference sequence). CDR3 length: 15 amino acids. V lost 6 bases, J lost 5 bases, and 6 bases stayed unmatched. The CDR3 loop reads CASRSGGGHNSPLHF. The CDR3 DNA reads TGTGCCAGCAGGTCAGGGGGCGGCCATAATTCACCCCTCCACTTT.

CDR3 in amino acids: CATSRGGQGIRNTGELFF. The CDR3 DNA sequence: TGTGCCACCAGCAGAGGGGGACAGGGTATTCGTAACACCGGGGAGCTGTTTTTT. The gene calls are TRBV15 and TRBJ2-2; 9 nucleotides line up with TRBD1. V shed 1 base, J shed 2 bases, and the junction held 8 bases outside the gene matches. Looked up from germline, CDR1 is LNHNV and CDR2 is YYDKDF (reference sequence). The CDR3 covers 18 residues.

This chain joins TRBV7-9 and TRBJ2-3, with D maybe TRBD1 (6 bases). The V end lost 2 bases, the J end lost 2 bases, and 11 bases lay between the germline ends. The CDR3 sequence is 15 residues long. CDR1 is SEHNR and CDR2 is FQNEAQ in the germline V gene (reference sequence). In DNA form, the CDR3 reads TGTGCCAGCAGCTTAATACAGGGAGCCACAGATACGCAGTATTTT. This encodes CASSLIQGATDTQYF.